This T cell receptor (beta chain) came from a study of T cell responses to AZD1222 COVID-19 vaccine. Study results and limitations: Baseline serology detected seropositivity in only six AZD1222 recipients.

TCRdb's table, derived via immunoSEQ multiplex PCR, lists solely in-frame clones and lacks some. The repertoire holds 95,000 to 150,000 clones, with around 89% as singletons. Remarks on this clone: Its cognate antigen is unknown.

V lost 2 bases to trimming and J lost 3 bases, with 2 bases between them. Looked up from germline, CDR1 is MNHNY and CDR2 is SVGAGI (reference sequence). This CDR3 has 11 amino acids. The V and J genes are TRBV6-6 and TRBJ2-7; the D is unclear. This sequence was found in an adult in good health. The source material was peripheral blood, sampled on day 0 of AZD1222 vaccination. CDR3 loop: CASSYLYEQYF. DNA for the CDR3: TGTGCCAGCAGTTACCTCTACGAGCAGTACTTC.